A selection of T cell receptor beta chains follows, all from one sample in a study of Ad26.COV2.S vaccination and SARS-CoV-2 variants. Generated by immunoSEQ multiplex PCR, the TCRdb table keeps only in-frame clones and is missing some. The data show about 420,000 clones, 88% seen once. The input for sequencing was peripheral blood, taken in a trial of Ad26.COV2.S vaccine versus placebo. The receptors derive from a person between 18 and 65 years old who received the Ad26.COV2.S COVID-19 vaccine or a placebo. CDR3s include the opening cysteine and the closing phenylalanine or tryptophan. Each record gives: V gene, D gene, CDR3 length, J gene, clone size, CDR3 DNA, CDR3 protein. D genes are given only for firm matches. Size values are once, few and many counts, or a class for expanded clones, and some rows have none.

>TRBV7-9|.|13|TRBJ1-2|few
TGTGCCAGCAGCTGGCAGGGTCTGCGAGGCTACACCTTC
CASSWQGLRGYTF
>TRBV5-4|.|14|TRBJ1-2|once
TGTGCCAGCAGCTTGGGGGTACGAAGCTATGGCTACACCTTC
CASSLGVRSYGYTF
>TRBV7-3|.|13|TRBJ1-6|.
TGTGCCAGCAGCCTCAACAGGGACTCACCCCTCCACTTT
CASSLNRDSPLHF
>TRBV2|.|12|TRBJ1-5|.
TGTGCCAGCAGTGGGAGCAATCAGCCCCAGCATTTT
CASSGSNQPQHF
>TRBV6-5|.|13|TRBJ1-2|.
TGTGCCAGCAGTTACCAGAGGCGGGACGGCTACACCTTC
CASSYQRRDGYTF
>TRBV7-7|.|15|TRBJ2-2|.
TGTGCCAGCAGCTTAACTGTCACGAACACCGGGGAGCTGTTTTTT
CASSLTVTNTGELFF
>TRBV19|.|17|TRBJ1-5|.
TGTGCCAGTAGTATAGCCAGAGGTCACATTAGCAATCAGCCCCAGCATTTT
CASSIARGHISNQPQHF
>TRBV5-4|TRBD1|18|TRBJ1-1|.
TGTGCCAGCAGCCCAAGCCCCGCGACAGGGGGGGAGAACACTGAAGCTTTCTTT
CASSPSPATGGENTEAFF
>TRBV10-3|.|13|TRBJ2-7|.
TGTGCCATCAAGGACAGACCTTCCTACGAGCAGTACTTC
CAIKDRPSYEQYF
>TRBV14|TRBD2|15|TRBJ2-7|many
TGTGCCAGCAGCCCCCGGCTAGCGGGGGTCTACGAGCAGTACTTC
CASSPRLAGVYEQYF
>TRBV9|.|17|TRBJ2-3|.
TGTGCCAGCAGCGGCCCCCCGGGGTCACGCCTCACAGATACGCAGTATTTT
CASSGPPGSRLTDTQYF
>TRBV5-1|TRBD2|13|TRBJ2-1|.
TGCGCCAGCAATCGCGGGGGGTCGGATGAGCAGTTCTTC
CASNRGGSDEQFF
>TRBV7-3|TRBD1|15|TRBJ2-7|.
TGTGCCAGCAGCTTAGCCCCGGGACAGGGCTACGAGCAGTACTTC
CASSLAPGQGYEQYF
>TRBV2|.|11|TRBJ1-1|.
TGTGCCAGCTCCGGGACTCCCGAAGCTTTCTTT
CASSGTPEAFF
>TRBV24-1|.|13|TRBJ1-2|.
TGTGCCACCAGTGATGATGGATATCGAGGCTACACCTTC
CATSDDGYRGYTF
>TRBV28|.|12|TRBJ2-7|.
TGTGCCAGCAGTTTCAGTTCCTACGAGCAGTACTTC
CASSFSSYEQYF
>TRBV29-1|TRBD2|11|TRBJ2-5|.
TGCAGCGCCCCACTGGGGGGGGCCCAGTACTTC
CSAPLGGAQYF
>TRBV4-3|TRBD2|15|TRBJ2-7|.
TGCGCCAGCAGCCAAGATAAGCGGGGGGACTACGAGCAGTACTTC
CASSQDKRGDYEQYF
>TRBV29-1|.|13|TRBJ2-3|.
TGCAGCGTTGACGGTTTGGGGAAAGATACGCAGTATTTT
CSVDGLGKDTQYF
>TRBV12-3/TRBV12-4|.|13|TRBJ1-2|.
TGTGCCAGCAGTCTACCCGGAGCGGATGGCTACACCTTC
CASSLPGADGYTF
>TRBV2|.|14|TRBJ2-7|.
TGTGCCAGCAGTGACAGGACGGATTCCTACGAGCAGTACTTC
CASSDRTDSYEQYF
>TRBV7-3|.|14|TRBJ2-3|once
TGTGCCAGCAGCCGGGACTCGAGCACAGATACGCAGTATTTT
CASSRDSSTDTQYF
>TRBV27|.|14|TRBJ2-7|.
TGTGCCAGCAGTTCCGGAGGGGGGGGATACGAGCAGTACTTC
CASSSGGGGYEQYF
>TRBV18|.|15|TRBJ2-2|.
TGTGCCAGCTCACCGGGCCAGGGTTTAACCGGGGAGCTGTTTTTT
CASSPGQGLTGELFF
>TRBV5-1|.|16|TRBJ2-3|.
TGCGCCAGCAGCTTGGACGGCGTCGGTTACACAGATACGCAGTATTTT
CASSLDGVGYTDTQYF
>TRBV25-1|TRBD2|14|TRBJ2-7|.
TGTGCCAGCAGTGATAGCGGGGGGGCTTACGAGCAGTACTTC
CASSDSGGAYEQYF
>TRBV27|.|13|TRBJ1-3|once
TGTGCCAGCAGTTTACGGGGGTTGCACACCATATATTTT
CASSLRGLHTIYF
>TRBV11-2|TRBD1|17|TRBJ2-7|.
TGTGCCAGCAGCCCACTCCGGAGGACAGGGGTGGAGTACGAGCAGTACTTC
CASSPLRRTGVEYEQYF
>TRBV7-8|TRBD2|14|TRBJ2-3|.
TGTGCCAGCAGCTTACCCAGGGGTAGCGGGGGGGTGTATTTT
CASSLPRGSGGVYF
>TRBV12-3/TRBV12-4|.|13|TRBJ2-1|.
TGTGCCAGCAGTTTTGGTAATAACAATGAGCAGTTCTTC
CASSFGNNNEQFF
>TRBV30|TRBD1|16|TRBJ1-6|.
TGTGCCTGGACCGGGGGGACAGGGGGCTATAATTCACCCCTCCACTTT
CAWTGGTGGYNSPLHF
>TRBV29-1|.|11|TRBJ2-1|.
TGCAGCGTTGAAAAGGCGTATGAGCAGTTCTTC
CSVEKAYEQFF
>TRBV3-1/TRBV3-2|.|14|TRBJ2-7|.
TGTGCCAGCAGCCAAGTTGCCCAGGCCTACGAGCAGTACTTC
CASSQVAQAYEQYF
>TRBV13|.|17|TRBJ1-4|once
TGTGCCAGCAGCTCTTCGAGGGCAGGAGGCGCTCGGGAAAAACTGTTTTTT
CASSSSRAGGAREKLFF
>TRBV7-9|.|12|TRBJ2-1|.
TGTGCCAGCAGCTTAGTCTCCAATGAGCAGTTCTTC
CASSLVSNEQFF
>TRBV10-3|TRBD2|16|TRBJ2-3|once
TGTGCCACAGGGGCGACTAGCGGGGGGGGAACAGATACGCAGTATTTT
CATGATSGGGTDTQYF